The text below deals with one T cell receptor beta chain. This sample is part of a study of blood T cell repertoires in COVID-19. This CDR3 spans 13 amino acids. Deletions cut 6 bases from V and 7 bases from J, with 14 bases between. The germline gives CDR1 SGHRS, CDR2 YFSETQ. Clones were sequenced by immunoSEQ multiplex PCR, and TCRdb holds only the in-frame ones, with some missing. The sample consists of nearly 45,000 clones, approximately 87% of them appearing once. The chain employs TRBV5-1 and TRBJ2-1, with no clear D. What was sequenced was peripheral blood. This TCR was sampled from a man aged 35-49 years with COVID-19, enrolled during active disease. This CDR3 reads CASNVDGVNEQFF. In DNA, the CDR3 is TGCGCCAGCAACGTCGACGGAGTAAATGAGCAGTTCTTC. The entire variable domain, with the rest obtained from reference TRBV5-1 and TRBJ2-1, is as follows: KAGVTQTPRYLIKTRGQQVTLSCSPISGHRSVSWYQQTPGQGLQFLFEYFSETQRNKGNFPGRFSGRQFSNSRSEMNVSTLELGDSALYLCASNVDGVNEQFFGPGTRLTVL.